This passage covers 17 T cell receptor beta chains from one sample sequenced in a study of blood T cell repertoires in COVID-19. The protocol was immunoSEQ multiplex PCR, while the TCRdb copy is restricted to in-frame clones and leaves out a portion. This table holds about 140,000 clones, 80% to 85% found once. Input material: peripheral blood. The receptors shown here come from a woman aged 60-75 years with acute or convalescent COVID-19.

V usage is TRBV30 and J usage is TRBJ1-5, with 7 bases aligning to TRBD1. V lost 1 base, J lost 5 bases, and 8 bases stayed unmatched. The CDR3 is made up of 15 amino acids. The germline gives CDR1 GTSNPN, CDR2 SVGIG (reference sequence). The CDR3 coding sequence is TGTGCCTGGAGTGGCCCACAGGGGAGCTATCAGCCCCAGCATTTT. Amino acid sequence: CAWSGPQGSYQPQHF.

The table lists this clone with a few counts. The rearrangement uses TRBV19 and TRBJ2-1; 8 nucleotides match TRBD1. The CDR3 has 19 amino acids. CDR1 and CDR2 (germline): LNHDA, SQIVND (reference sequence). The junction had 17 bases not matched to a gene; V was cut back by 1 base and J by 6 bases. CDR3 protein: CASSIVWGRGRLEGNEQFF. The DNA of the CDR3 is TGTGCCAGTAGTATAGTCTGGGGCAGGGGGCGACTAGAGGGCAATGAGCAGTTCTTC.

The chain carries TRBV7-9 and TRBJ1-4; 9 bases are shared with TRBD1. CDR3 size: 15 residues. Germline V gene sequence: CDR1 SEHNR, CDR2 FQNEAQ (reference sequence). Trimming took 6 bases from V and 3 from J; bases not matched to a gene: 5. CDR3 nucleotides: TGTGCCAGCAGATCGACAGGGGGGGCTAATGAAAAACTGTTTTTT. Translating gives CASRSTGGANEKLFF.

The CDR3 bases are TGCGCCAGCAGTGGAACAGTCCAAGAGACCCAGTACTTC. It specifies CASSGTVQETQYF. The chain combines TRBV10-1 with TRBJ2-5; D is undetermined. This CDR3 region has 13 residues. Trimming took off 4 bases at V and 1 base at J, with 7 bases between the two ends. CDR1 is WNHNN, CDR2 SYGVQD, per germline (reference sequence).

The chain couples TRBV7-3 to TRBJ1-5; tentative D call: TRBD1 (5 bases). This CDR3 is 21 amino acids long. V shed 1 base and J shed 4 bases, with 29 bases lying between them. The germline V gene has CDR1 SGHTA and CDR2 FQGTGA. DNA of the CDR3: TGTGCCAGCAGCTTAAGAGGAAAGGGGCTTTCGGGTCATCGAGTTAATCAGCCCCAGCATTTT. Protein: CASSLRGKGLSGHRVNQPQHF.

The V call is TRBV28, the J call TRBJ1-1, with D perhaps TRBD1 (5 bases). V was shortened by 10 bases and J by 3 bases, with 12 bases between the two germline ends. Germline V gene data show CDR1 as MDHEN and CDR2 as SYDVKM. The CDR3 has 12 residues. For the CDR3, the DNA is TGTGCCACACGGCAGGGCGACACTGAAGCTTTCTTT. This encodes CATRQGDTEAFF.

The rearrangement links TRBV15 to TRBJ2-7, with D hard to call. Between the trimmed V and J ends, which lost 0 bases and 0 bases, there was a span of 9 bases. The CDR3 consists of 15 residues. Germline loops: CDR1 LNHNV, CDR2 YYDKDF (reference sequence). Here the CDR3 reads CATSREVMSSYEQYF. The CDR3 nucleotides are TGTGCCACCAGCAGAGAAGTTATGAGCTCCTACGAGCAGTACTTC.

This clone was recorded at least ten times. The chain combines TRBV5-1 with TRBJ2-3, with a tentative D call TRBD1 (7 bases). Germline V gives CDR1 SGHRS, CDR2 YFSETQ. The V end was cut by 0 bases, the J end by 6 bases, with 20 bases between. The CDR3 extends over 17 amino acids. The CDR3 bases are TGCGCCAGCAGCTTGGCGTACCTAGGAGGGGGCTTGGATACGCAGTATTTT. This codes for CASSLAYLGGGLDTQYF.

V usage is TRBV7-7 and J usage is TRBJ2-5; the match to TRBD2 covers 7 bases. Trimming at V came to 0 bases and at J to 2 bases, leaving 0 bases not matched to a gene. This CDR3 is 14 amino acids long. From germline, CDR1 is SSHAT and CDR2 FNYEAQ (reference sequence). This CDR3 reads CASSLAGLQETQYF. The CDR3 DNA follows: TGTGCCAGCAGCTTAGCGGGACTACAAGAGACCCAGTACTTC.

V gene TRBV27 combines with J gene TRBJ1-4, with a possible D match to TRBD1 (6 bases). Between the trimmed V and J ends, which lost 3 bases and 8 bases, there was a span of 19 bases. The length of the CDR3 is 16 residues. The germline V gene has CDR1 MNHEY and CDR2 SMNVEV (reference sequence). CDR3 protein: CASSFGRGGGGEKLFF. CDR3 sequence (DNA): TGTGCCAGCAGTTTCGGGAGGGGCGGAGGGGGGGAAAAACTGTTTTTT.

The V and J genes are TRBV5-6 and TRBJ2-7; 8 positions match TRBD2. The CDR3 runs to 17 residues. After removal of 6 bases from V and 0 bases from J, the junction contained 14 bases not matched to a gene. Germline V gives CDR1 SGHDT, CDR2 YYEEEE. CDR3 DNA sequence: TGTGCCAGCAACATAAAAAAAGCGGGAGCCGACTCCTACGAGCAGTACTTC. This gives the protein CASNIKKAGADSYEQYF.

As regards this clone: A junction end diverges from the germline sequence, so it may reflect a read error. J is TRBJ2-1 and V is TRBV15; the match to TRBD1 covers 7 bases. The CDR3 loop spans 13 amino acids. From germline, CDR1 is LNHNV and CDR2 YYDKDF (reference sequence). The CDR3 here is CAASSIRSTGVFF. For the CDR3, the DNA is TGTGCCGCCAGCAGTATACGTTCTACAGGGGTCTTCTTC.

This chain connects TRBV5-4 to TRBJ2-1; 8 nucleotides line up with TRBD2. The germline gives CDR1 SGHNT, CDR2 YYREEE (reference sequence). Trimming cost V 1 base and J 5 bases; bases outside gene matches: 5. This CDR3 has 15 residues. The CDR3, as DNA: TGTGCCAGCAGCTTGCGACTAGCGAACAACAATGAGCAGTTCTTC. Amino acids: CASSLRLANNNEQFF. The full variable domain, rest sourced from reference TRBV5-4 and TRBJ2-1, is ETGVTQSPTHLIKTRGQQVTLRCSSQSGHNTVSWYQQALGQGPQFIFQYYREEENGRGNFPPRFSGLQFPNYSSELNVNALELDDSALYLCASSLRLANNNEQFFGPGTRLTVL.

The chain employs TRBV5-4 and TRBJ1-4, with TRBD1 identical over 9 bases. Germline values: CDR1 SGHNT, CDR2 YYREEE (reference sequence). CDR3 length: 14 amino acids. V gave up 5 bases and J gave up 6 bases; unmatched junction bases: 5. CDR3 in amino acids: CASSFRDRDEKLFF. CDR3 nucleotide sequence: TGTGCCAGCAGTTTCCGGGACAGGGATGAAAAACTGTTTTTT.

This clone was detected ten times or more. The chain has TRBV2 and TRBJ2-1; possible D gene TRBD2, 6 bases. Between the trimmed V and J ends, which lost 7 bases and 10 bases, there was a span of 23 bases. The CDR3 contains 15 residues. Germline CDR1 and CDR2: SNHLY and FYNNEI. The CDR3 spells CASTEASVLPGEQFF. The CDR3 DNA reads TGTGCCAGCACTGAGGCTAGCGTCCTCCCTGGGGAGCAGTTCTTC.

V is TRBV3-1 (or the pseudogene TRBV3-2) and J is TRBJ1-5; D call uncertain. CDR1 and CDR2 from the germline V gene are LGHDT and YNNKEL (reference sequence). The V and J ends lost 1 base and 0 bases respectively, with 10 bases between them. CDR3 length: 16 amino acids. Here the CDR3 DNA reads TGTGCCAGCAGCCAAGGTTCTACAGCTAGCAATCAGCCCCAGCATTTT. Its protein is CASSQGSTASNQPQHF.

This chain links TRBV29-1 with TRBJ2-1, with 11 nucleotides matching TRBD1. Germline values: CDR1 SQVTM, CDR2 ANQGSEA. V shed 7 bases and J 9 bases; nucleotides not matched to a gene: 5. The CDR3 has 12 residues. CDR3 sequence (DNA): TGCAGCGCCGGGACAGGGGGGGGTGAGCAGTTCTTC. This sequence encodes CSAGTGGGEQFF.